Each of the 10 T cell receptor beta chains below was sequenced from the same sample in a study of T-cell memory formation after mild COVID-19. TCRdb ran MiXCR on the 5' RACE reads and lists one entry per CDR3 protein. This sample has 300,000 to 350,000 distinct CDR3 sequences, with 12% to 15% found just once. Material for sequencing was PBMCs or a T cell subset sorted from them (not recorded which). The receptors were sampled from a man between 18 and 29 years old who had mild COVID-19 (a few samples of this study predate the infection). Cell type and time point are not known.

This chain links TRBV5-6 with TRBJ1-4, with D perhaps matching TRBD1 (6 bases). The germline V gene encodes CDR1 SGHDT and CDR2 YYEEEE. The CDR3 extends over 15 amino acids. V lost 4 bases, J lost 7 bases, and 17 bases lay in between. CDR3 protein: CASSQQGGYREKLFF. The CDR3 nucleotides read TGTGCCAGCAGCCAACAGGGCGGTTATCGTGAAAAACTGTTTTTT. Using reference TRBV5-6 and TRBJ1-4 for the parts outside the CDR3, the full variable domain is DAGVTQSPTHLIKTRGQQVTLRCSPKSGHDTVSWYQQALGQGPQFIFQYYEEEERQRGNFPDRFSGHQFPNYSSELNVNALLLGDSALYLCASSQQGGYREKLFFGSGTQLSVL.

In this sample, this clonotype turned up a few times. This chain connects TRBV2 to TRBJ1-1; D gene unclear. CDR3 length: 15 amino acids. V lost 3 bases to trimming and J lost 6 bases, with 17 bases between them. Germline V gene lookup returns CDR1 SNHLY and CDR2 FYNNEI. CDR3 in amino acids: CASSERRADSPEAFF. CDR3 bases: TGTGCCAGCAGTGAGCGGAGGGCGGATTCTCCTGAAGCTTTCTTT.

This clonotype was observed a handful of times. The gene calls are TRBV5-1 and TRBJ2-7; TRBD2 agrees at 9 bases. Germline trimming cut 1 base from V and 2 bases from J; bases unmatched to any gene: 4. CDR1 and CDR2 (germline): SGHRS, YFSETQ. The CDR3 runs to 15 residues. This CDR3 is CASSLQASGTYEQYF. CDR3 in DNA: TGCGCCAGCAGCTTGCAGGCTAGCGGGACCTACGAGCAGTACTTC.

The CDR3 coding sequence is TGTGCCAGCTCACCACGTCGGGGGGGCCAGGATACGCAGTATTTT. Translating gives CASSPRRGGQDTQYF. The rearrangement joins TRBV18 to TRBJ2-3, with 8 bases fitting TRBD2. The CDR3 has 15 residues. Germline V gene sequence: CDR1 KGHSH, CDR2 LQKENI. Trimming cost V 1 base and J 6 bases; bases outside gene matches: 6.

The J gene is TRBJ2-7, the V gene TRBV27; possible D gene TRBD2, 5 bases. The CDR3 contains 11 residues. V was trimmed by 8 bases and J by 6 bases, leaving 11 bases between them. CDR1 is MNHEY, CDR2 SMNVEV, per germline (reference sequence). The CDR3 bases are TGTGCCAGCCCCCCGGGATGCGAGCAGTACGTC. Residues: CASPPGCEQYV.

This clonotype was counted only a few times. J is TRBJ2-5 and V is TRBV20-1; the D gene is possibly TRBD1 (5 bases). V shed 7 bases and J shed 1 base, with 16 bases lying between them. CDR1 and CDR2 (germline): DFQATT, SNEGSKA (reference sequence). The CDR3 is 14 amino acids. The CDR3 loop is CSVRKQGTQETQYF. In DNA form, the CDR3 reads TGCAGTGTCCGAAAGCAGGGAACCCAAGAGACCCAGTACTTC.

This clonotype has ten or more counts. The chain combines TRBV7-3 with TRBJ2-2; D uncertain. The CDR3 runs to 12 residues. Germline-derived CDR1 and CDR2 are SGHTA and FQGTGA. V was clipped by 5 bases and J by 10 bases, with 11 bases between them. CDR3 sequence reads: CASSPSGEELFF. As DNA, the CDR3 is TGTGCCAGCAGCCCGAGTGGTGAGGAGCTGTTTTTT.

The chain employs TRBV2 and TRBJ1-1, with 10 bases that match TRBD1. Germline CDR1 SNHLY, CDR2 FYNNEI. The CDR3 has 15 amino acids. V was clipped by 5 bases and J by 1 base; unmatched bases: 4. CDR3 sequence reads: CASSWTGGPNTEAFF. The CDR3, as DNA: TGTGCCAGCAGTTGGACAGGGGGTCCGAACACTGAAGCTTTCTTT. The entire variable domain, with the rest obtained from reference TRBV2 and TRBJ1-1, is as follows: EPEVTQTPSHQVTQMGQEVILRCVPISNHLYFYWYRQILGQKVEFLVSFYNNEISEKSEIFDDQFSVERPDGSNFTLKIRSTKLEDSAMYFCASSWTGGPNTEAFFGQGTRLTVV.

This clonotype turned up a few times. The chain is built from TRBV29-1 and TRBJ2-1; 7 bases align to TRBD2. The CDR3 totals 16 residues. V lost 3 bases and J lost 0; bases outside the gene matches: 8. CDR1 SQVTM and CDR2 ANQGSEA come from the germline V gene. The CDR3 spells CSVEDWSGTSYNEQFF. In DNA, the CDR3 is TGCAGCGTTGAGGATTGGAGCGGGACCTCCTACAATGAGCAGTTCTTC.

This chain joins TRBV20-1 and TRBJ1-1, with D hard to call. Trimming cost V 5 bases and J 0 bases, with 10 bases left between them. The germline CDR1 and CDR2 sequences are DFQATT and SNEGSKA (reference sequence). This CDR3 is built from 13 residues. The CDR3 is CSARASMNTEAFF. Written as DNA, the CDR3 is TGCAGTGCTCGGGCCTCGATGAACACTGAAGCTTTCTTT.